The entry below describes one T cell receptor (beta chain). Documented time point: patch test 1, 2 weeks after DPC sensitization. Treatment of the sample: therapeutic diphenylcyclopropenone sensitization with weekly scalp DPC. Germline V lookup: CDR1 MNHNY, CDR2 SVGAGI (reference sequence). The CDR3 is made up of 16 amino acids. V gave up 0 bases and J gave up 2 bases; unmatched junction bases: 4. From the RACE reads, TCRdb called clonotypes with MiXCR, one entry per CDR3 protein. The data hold more than 55,000 distinct CDR3 sequences, with about 9.4% observed a single time. This sample was included in a study of human T cells and chemical hapten exposure.

The origin of this receptor is a woman aged 40 to 49 with alopecia areata. Some clones in this sample may be carry-over from other donors' samples. The input for sequencing was whole blood, taken in connection with sensitization to the hapten diphenylcyclopropenone (DPC). The chain couples TRBV6-6 to TRBJ1-2; 9 bases fit TRBD1. CDR3: CASSYSTGGANYGYTF. The CDR3 nucleotides read TGTGCCAGCAGTTACTCTACAGGGGGCGCCAACTATGGCTACACCTTC.